The 16 T cell receptor beta chains reported below all come from one sample, sequenced in a study of Ad26.COV2.S vaccination and SARS-CoV-2 variants. The treatment: 15 to 20 received Ad26.COV2.S at low or high dose, single or two shots; roughly 5 received placebo; per-sample allocation not given. Specimen acquisition occurred on day 63 following the initial vaccine or placebo injection. Using immunoSEQ multiplex PCR, the repertoire was profiled, and TCRdb retains in-frame clones only, with some absent. This sample yields about 400,000 clones, of which approximately 83% are seen a single time; about 7.4% belongs to the top ten. The source was peripheral blood, collected in a trial of Ad26.COV2.S vaccine versus placebo. These receptors came from a person aged 18 to 65 who received the Ad26.COV2.S COVID-19 vaccine or a placebo.

This chain joins TRBV28 and TRBJ1-2; tentatively, D is TRBD1 (6 bases). Trimming shortened V by 5 bases and J by 6 bases, and 16 bases separated the two germline ends. The CDR3 has 14 residues. CDR1 and CDR2 from the germline V gene are MDHEN and SYDVKM. The CDR3 DNA sequence: TGTGCCAGCAGTGTCCGGGCGGGGGCGAATGGCTACACCTTC. It translates to CASSVRAGANGYTF.

The sample holds one count of this clone. The chain combines TRBV30 with TRBJ2-6, with D perhaps TRBD1 (6 bases). Germline lookup yields CDR1 GTSNPN and CDR2 SVGIG (reference sequence). The germline V and J ends were trimmed by 4 bases and 0 bases, with 10 bases remaining between them. The CDR3 runs to 15 residues. The CDR3 coding sequence is TGTGCCTGGACAGGGGCCTCCTCTGGGGCCAACGTCCTGACTTTC. Translated: CAWTGASSGANVLTF. The complete variable domain, with remaining parts taken from reference TRBV30 and TRBJ2-6, reads SQTIHQWPATLVQPVGSPLSLECTVEGTSNPNLYWYRQAAGRGLQLLFYSVGIGQISSEVPQNLSASRPQDRQFILSSKKLLLSDSGFYLCAWTGASSGANVLTFGAGSRLTVL.

This clone was found once. The chain recombines TRBV18 with TRBJ2-2, with 8 nucleotides matching TRBD1. The junction had 4 bases not matched to a gene; V was cut back by 3 bases and J by 4 bases. The CDR3 consists of 15 residues. Germline CDR1 reads KGHSH; CDR2 reads LQKENI. Here the CDR3 DNA reads TGTGCCAGCTCACCGACTACAGGGGGCACCGGGGAGCTGTTTTTT. Translation gives CASSPTTGGTGELFF.

This clone was detected a few times. The chain employs TRBV21-1 and TRBJ2-1; the table's D call, TRBD2, was not checked against the DNA. TRBV21-1 is designated a pseudogene. The CDR3 is 19 amino acids. CDR3 bases: TGTGCCAGCAGCTCACCGGGACTAGCGGGCTCGAGCTCCTACAATGAGCAGTTCTTC. Translated: CASSSPGLAGSSSYNEQFF.

The chain employs TRBV24-1 and TRBJ2-3; 7 bases agree with TRBD1. After removal of 4 bases from V and 6 bases from J, the junction contained 3 bases not matched to a gene. The CDR3 runs to 13 residues. Germline V gene data show CDR1 as KGHDR and CDR2 as SFDVKD. The CDR3 reads CATSEGGYDTQYF. CDR3 coding DNA: TGTGCCACCAGTGAAGGGGGCTACGATACGCAGTATTTT.

The chain links TRBV28 to TRBJ2-3, with TRBD1 matching 10 bases. The germline gives CDR1 MDHEN, CDR2 SYDVKM. The CDR3 sequence is 19 residues long. Trimming took 6 bases from V and 1 from J; bases not matched to a gene: 16. CDR3 loop: CASRPRQGAIRRGTDTQYF. For the CDR3, the DNA is TGTGCCAGCAGACCTCGACAGGGGGCGATAAGGAGAGGCACAGATACGCAGTATTTT.

The genes are TRBV27 and TRBJ2-7; D might be TRBD1 (5 bases). CDR1 is MNHEY and CDR2 is SMNVEV in the germline V gene (reference sequence). The V gene lost 2 bases and the J gene lost 1 base, with 9 bases spanning the gap. The CDR3 consists of 14 residues. This chain's CDR3 is CASSLRGGSYEQYF. For the CDR3, the DNA is TGTGCCAGCAGTTTAAGGGGTGGATCCTACGAGCAGTACTTC.

J is TRBJ1-2 and V is TRBV5-4; unclear D gene. There are 13 residues in the CDR3. Trimming removed 0 bases at V and 6 bases at J, with 9 bases between. Germline CDR1 reads SGHNT; CDR2 reads YYREEE (reference sequence). This CDR3 reads CASSLDPSNGYTF. Written as DNA, the CDR3 is TGTGCCAGCAGCTTGGACCCCTCTAATGGCTACACCTTC.

V and J are TRBV5-1 and TRBJ1-3; D is ambiguous. Trimming took off 4 bases at V and 4 bases at J, with 18 bases between the two ends. The CDR3 runs 16 residues. Germline V gives CDR1 SGHRS, CDR2 YFSETQ. The CDR3: CASSLWTNLDGNTIYF. The CDR3 coding sequence is TGCGCCAGCAGCCTTTGGACGAATTTGGACGGAAACACCATATATTTT.

This clone was detected a few times. V and J are TRBV7-2 and TRBJ1-1, with a possible D match to TRBD1 (5 bases). This CDR3 is built from 13 residues. CDR1 is SGHTA, CDR2 FQGNSA, per germline. V lost 5 bases and J 5 bases, leaving 12 bases between the germline ends. The CDR3 is CASSTGTMTEAFF. The CDR3 nucleotides read TGTGCCAGCAGCACCGGGACGATGACTGAAGCTTTCTTT.

This chain connects TRBV5-8 to TRBJ1-4; 8 bases map to TRBD1. This CDR3 has 16 residues. The V and J ends lost 3 bases and 0 bases, in that order; junction bases with no gene match: 4. The germline V gene encodes CDR1 SGHTS and CDR2 YDEGEE. CDR3 DNA sequence: TGTGCCAGCAGCTCCGGGACAGGTGCAACTAATGAAAAACTGTTTTTT. Protein product: CASSSGTGATNEKLFF.

This clone was counted once. The chain couples TRBV2 to TRBJ2-7, with D uncertain. Trimming removed 2 bases at V and 4 bases at J, with 9 bases between. Germline values: CDR1 SNHLY, CDR2 FYNNEI. The CDR3 has 13 residues. The CDR3 DNA follows: TGTGCCAGCAGTGAACAGAATACTTACGAGCAGTACTTC. Translating it yields CASSEQNTYEQYF. Complete variable domain (other parts from reference TRBV2 and TRBJ2-7): EPEVTQTPSHQVTQMGQEVILRCVPISNHLYFYWYRQILGQKVEFLVSFYNNEISEKSEIFDDQFSVERPDGSNFTLKIRSTKLEDSAMYFCASSEQNTYEQYFGPGTRLTVT.

This clone was seen once. The CDR3 DNA reads TGTGCCAGCAGCGTAGCTGAACAGACCTCTAACTATGGCTACACCTTC. Its protein is CASSVAEQTSNYGYTF. V usage is TRBV9 and J usage is TRBJ1-2; D remains unclear. The V end lost 0 bases, the J end lost 0 bases, and 12 bases lay between the germline ends. This CDR3 is built from 16 residues. Germline CDR1 and CDR2: SGDLS and YYNGEE.

The rearrangement joins TRBV7-3 to TRBJ2-6; no definite D call. CDR1 SGHTA and CDR2 FQGTGA come from the germline V gene. The CDR3 extends over 17 amino acids. Trimming removed 6 bases at V and 4 bases at J, with 19 bases between. In DNA, the CDR3 is TGTGCCAGCAGTCCAAGGACCCGGGCGGCCGGGGCCAACGTCCTGACTTTC. Translation gives CASSPRTRAAGANVLTF.

The chain joins TRBV24-1 to TRBJ2-1; 7 positions agree with TRBD2. Germline values: CDR1 KGHDR, CDR2 SFDVKD. V gave up 4 bases and J gave up 1 base; unmatched junction bases: 6. There are 16 residues in the CDR3. In nucleotides, the CDR3 is TGTGCCACCAGTGACTCAAATAGCGGGTCCTACAATGAGCAGTTCTTC. Protein product: CATSDSNSGSYNEQFF.

The chain is built from TRBV4-1 and TRBJ2-7, with TRBD2 as a possible D gene (5 bases). Germline CDR1 reads MGHRA; CDR2 reads YSYEKL. V was pared by 1 base and J by 6 bases, with 13 bases between. This CDR3 is built from 14 residues. CDR3 sequence: CASSQGALAGEQYF. The CDR3 nucleotides read TGCGCCAGCAGCCAAGGGGCTCTAGCTGGCGAGCAGTACTTC.